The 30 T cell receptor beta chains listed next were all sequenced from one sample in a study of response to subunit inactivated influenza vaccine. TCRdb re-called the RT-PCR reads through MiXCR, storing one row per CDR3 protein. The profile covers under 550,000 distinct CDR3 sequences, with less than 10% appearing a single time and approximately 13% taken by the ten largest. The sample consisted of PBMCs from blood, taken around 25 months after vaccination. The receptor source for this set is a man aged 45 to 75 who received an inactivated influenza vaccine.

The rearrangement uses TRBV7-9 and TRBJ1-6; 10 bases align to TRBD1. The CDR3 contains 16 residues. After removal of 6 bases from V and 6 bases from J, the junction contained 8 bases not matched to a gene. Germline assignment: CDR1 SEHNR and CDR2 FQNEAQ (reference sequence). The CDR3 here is CASRNYGDRGNSPLHF. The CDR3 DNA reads TGTGCCAGCAGAAATTACGGGGACAGGGGTAATTCACCCCTCCACTTT.

CDR3 DNA: TGCGCCAGCAGCGCCGGTCTTCGGAGCGGGCAAGAGACCCAGTACTTC. It codes for CASSAGLRSGQETQYF. The chain employs TRBV5-1 and TRBJ2-5; a weak D match, TRBD2 (6 bases). This CDR3 region has 16 residues. V gave up 4 bases and J gave up 2 bases, with 18 bases separating them. Germline-derived CDR1 and CDR2 are SGHRS and YFSETQ.

The CDR3 region has the DNA TGCAGCGTTGAAAGGGGGGGACCCACAGATACGCAGTATTTT. Its protein is CSVERGGPTDTQYF. The rearrangement uses TRBV29-1 and TRBJ2-3; D possibly corresponds to TRBD2 (7 bases). V was shortened by 2 bases and J by 2 bases, with 11 bases between the two germline ends. The CDR3 extends over 14 amino acids. Looked up from germline, CDR1 is SQVTM and CDR2 is ANQGSEA.

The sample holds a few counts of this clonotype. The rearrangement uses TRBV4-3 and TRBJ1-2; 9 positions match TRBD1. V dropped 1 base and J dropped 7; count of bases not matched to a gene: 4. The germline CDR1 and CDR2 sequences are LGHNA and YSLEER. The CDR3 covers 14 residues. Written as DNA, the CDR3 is TGCGCCAGCAGCCAAGGGGGGACAGGGTTTGGCTACACCTTC. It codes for CASSQGGTGFGYTF.

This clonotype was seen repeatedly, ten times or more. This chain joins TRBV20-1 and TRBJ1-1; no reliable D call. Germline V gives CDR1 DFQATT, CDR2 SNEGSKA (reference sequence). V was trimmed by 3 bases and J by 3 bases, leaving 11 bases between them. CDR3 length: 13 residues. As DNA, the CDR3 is TGCAGTGCTAGTTTCAGGTTCGACACTGAAGCTTTCTTT. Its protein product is CSASFRFDTEAFF.

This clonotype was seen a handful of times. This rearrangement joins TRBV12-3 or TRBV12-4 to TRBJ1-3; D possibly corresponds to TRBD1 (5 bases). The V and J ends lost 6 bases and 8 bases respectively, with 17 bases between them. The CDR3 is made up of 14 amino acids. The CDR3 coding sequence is TGTGCCAGCAGAGAGGGGTGGGCAGTCGACACCATATATTTT. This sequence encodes CASREGWAVDTIYF.

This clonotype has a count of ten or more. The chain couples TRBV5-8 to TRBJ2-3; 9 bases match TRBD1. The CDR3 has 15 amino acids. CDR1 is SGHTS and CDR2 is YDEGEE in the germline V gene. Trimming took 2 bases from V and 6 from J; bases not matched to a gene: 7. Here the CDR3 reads CASSLYRDRDDTQYF. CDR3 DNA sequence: TGTGCCAGCAGCTTATACCGGGACAGGGATGATACGCAGTATTTT.

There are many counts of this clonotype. The CDR3 DNA reads TGCGCCAGCAGCCAAGAACTAGCGGGTACAAGTGAGCAGTTCTTC. The encoded protein is CASSQELAGTSEQFF. The chain has TRBV4-3 and TRBJ2-1, with 9 bases that match TRBD2. There are 15 residues in the CDR3. V lost 0 bases, J lost 9 bases, and 6 bases stayed unmatched. Germline V gene lookup returns CDR1 LGHNA and CDR2 YSLEER.

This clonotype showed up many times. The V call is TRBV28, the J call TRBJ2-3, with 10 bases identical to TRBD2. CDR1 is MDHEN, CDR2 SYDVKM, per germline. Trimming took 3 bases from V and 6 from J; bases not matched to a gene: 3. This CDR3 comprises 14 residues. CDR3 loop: CASSLGTSADTQYF. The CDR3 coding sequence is TGTGCCAGCAGTTTGGGGACTAGCGCCGATACGCAGTATTTT.

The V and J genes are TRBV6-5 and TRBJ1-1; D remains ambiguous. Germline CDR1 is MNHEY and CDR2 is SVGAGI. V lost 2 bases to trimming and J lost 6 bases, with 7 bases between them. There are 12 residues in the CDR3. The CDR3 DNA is TGTGCCAGCAGTTACGCCGGTTCTGAAGCTTTCTTT. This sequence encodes CASSYAGSEAFF.

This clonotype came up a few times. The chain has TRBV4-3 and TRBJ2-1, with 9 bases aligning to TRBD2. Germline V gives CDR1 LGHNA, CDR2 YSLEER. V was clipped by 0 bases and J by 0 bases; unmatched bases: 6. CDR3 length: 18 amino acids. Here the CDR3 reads CASSQDHVRGGSYNEQFF. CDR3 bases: TGCGCCAGCAGCCAAGATCATGTGCGGGGGGGCTCCTACAATGAGCAGTTCTTC.

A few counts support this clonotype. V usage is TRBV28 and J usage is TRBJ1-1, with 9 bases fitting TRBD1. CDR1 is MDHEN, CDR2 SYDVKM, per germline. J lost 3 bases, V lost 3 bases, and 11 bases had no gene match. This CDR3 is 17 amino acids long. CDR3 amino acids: CASSFHLRDRDDTEAFF. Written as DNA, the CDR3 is TGTGCCAGCAGTTTCCACTTAAGGGACAGGGACGACACTGAAGCTTTCTTT.

The CDR3 here is CASSLVGWVQETQYF. CDR3 nucleotides: TGTGCCAGCAGCTTAGTCGGCTGGGTCCAAGAGACCCAGTACTTC. This sequence joins TRBV11-2 and TRBJ2-5, with D unresolved. Germline lookup yields CDR1 SGHAT and CDR2 FQNNGV. The CDR3 spans 15 residues. The germline V and J ends were trimmed by 1 base and 1 base, with 10 bases remaining between them.

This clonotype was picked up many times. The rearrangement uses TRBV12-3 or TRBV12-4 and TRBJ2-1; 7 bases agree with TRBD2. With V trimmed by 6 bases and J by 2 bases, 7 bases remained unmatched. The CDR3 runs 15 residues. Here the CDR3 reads CASRTSGIPYNEQFF. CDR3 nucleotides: TGTGCCAGCAGAACGAGCGGGATACCCTACAATGAGCAGTTCTTC.

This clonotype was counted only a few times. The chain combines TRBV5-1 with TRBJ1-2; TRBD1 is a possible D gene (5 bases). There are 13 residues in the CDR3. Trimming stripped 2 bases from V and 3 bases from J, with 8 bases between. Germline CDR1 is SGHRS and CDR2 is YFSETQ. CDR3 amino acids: CASSFVRDYGYTF. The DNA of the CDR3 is TGCGCCAGCAGCTTTGTCAGGGACTATGGCTACACCTTC.

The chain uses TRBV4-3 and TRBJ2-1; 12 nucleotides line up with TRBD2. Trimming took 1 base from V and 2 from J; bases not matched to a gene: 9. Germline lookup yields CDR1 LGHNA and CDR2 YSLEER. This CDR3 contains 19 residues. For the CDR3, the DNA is TGCGCCAGCAGCCAAGGACGCGGGCTAGCGGGGGGGACCTACAATGAGCAGTTCTTC. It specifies CASSQGRGLAGGTYNEQFF.

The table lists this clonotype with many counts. The CDR3 bases are TGCGCCAGCAGCCCCGGGCCGCAAGAGACCCAGTACTTC. This translates into CASSPGPQETQYF. The chain is built from TRBV5-1 and TRBJ2-5, with D hard to call. From germline, CDR1 is SGHRS and CDR2 YFSETQ. Between the trimmed V and J ends, which lost 4 bases and 2 bases, there was a span of 9 bases. The CDR3 is made up of 13 amino acids.

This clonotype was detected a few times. CDR3 DNA: TGCGCCAGCAGCCCTCTAGCATCCGGGACAAAGCCCTACGAGCAGTACTTC. Protein: CASSPLASGTKPYEQYF. This rearrangement joins TRBV5-1 to TRBJ2-7; weak D call: TRBD1 (6 bases). V was cut by 4 bases and J by 2 bases, with 22 bases left in between. Germline V gene lookup returns CDR1 SGHRS and CDR2 YFSETQ. This CDR3 contains 17 residues.

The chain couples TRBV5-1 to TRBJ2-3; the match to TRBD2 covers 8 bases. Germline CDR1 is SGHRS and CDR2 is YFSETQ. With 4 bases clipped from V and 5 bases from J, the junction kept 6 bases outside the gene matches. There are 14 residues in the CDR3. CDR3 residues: CASSLDGGGDTQYF. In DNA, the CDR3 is TGCGCCAGCAGCCTGGACGGGGGGGGAGATACGCAGTATTTT.

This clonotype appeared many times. Written as DNA, the CDR3 is TGTGCCAGCAGCCCGGGGACTCAACGGAGGGCAGATACGCAGTATTTT. Translation gives CASSPGTQRRADTQYF. V usage is TRBV11-2 and J usage is TRBJ2-3, with a possible D match to TRBD2 (6 bases). Germline CDR1 SGHAT, CDR2 FQNNGV. This CDR3 has 16 amino acids. V was shortened by 5 bases and J by 4 bases, with 19 bases between the two germline ends.

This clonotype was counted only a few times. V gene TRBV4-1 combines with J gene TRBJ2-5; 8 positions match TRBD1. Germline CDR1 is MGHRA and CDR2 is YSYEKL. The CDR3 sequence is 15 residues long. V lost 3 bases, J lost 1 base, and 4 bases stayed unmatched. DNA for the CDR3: TGCGCCAGCAGCCAGTTTGGACAGGGCCAAGAGACCCAGTACTTC. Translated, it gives CASSQFGQGQETQYF.

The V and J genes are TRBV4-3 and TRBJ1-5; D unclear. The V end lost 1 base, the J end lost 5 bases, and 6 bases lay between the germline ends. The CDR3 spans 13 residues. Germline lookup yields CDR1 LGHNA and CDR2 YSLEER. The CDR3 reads CASSQGVHQPQHF. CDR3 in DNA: TGCGCCAGCAGCCAAGGGGTGCATCAGCCCCAGCATTTT.

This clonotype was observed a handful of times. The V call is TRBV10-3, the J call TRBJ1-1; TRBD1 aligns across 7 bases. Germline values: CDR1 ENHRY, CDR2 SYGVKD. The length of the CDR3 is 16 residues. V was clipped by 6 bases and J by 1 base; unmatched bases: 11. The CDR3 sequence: CAIRAIRDRQNTEAFF. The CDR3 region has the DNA TGTGCCATCAGGGCAATACGGGACAGACAGAACACTGAAGCTTTCTTT.

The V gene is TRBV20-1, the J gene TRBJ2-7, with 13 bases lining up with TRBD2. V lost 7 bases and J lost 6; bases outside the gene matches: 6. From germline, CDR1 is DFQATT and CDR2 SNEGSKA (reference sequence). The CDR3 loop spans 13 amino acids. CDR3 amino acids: CSVTSGRAPEQYF. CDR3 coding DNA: TGCAGTGTAACTAGCGGGAGGGCCCCCGAGCAGTACTTC.

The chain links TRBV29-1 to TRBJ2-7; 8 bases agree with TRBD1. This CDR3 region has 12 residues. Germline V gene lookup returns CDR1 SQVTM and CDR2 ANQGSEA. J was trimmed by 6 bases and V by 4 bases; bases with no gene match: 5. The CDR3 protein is CSVGQGRSEQYF. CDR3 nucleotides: TGCAGCGTTGGACAGGGGCGATCCGAGCAGTACTTC.

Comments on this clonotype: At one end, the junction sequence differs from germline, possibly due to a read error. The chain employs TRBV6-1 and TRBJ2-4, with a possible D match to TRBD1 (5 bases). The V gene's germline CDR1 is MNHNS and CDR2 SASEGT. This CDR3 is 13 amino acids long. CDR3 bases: TGTCCCAGCAGGGCGGCGGCCGAAAACATTCAGTACTTC. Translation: CPSRAAAENIQYF.

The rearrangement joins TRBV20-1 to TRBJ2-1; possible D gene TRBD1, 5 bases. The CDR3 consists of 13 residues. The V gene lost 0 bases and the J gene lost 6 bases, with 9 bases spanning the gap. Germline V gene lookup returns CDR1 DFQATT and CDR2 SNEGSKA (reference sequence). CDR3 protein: CSARDWQGNEQFF. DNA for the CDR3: TGCAGTGCTAGAGATTGGCAGGGCAATGAGCAGTTCTTC.

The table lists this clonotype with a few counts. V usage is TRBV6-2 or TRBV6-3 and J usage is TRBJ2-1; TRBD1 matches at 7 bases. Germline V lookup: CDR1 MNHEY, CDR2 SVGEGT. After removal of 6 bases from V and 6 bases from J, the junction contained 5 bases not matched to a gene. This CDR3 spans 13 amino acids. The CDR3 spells CASRQGLVNEQFF. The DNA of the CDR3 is TGTGCCAGCAGACAGGGGTTGGTCAATGAGCAGTTCTTC.

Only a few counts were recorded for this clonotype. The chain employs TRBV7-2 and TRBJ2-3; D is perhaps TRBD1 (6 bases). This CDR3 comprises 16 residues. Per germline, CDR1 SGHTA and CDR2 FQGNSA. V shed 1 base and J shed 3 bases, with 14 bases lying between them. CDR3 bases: TGTGCCAGCAGCTTAGACGGGACACACCAGACAGATACGCAGTATTTT. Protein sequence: CASSLDGTHQTDTQYF.

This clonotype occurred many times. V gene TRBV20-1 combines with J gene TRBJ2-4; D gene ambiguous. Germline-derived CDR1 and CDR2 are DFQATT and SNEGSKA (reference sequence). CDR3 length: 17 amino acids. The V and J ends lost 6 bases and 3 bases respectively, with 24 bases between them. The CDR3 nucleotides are TGCAGTGCGACCGAACCAAGACGGAGAAGGGACAAAAACATTCAGTACTTC. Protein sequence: CSATEPRRRRDKNIQYF.